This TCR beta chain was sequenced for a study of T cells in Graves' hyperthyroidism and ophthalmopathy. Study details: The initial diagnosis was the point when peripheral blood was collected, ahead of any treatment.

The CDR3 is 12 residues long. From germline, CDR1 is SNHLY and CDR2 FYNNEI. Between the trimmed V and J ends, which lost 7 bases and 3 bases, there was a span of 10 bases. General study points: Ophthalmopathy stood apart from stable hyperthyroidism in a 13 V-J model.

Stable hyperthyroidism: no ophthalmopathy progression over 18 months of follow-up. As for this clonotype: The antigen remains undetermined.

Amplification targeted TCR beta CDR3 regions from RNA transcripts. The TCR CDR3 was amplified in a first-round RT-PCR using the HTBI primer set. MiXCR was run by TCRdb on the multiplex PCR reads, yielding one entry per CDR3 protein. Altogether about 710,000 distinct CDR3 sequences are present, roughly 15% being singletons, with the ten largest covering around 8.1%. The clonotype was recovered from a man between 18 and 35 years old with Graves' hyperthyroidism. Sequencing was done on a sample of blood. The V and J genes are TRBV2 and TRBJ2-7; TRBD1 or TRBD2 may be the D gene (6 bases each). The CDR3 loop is CASKEGGYEQYF. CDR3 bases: TGTGCCAGCAAGGAGGGGGGCTACGAGCAGTACTTC.